This entry concerns a single TCR beta chain. Antigen unknown. The data stem from a study of cytomegalovirus exposure and HLA in healthy donors. The study, taken as a whole, reports: A later analysis associated 15,000 to 20,000 TCR beta sequences with HLA alleles at a 0.05 false discovery rate. Most sequenced TCRs were rare (though some public TCRs occurred in many donors). Accurate prediction of HLA-A and HLA-B alleles (for most subjects) was reportedly achieved from TCR beta sequences.

This CDR3 spans 15 amino acids. Unmatched junction bases numbered 4, after V lost 3 bases and J lost 4 bases. Germline loops: CDR1 SGDLS, CDR2 YYNGEE. PCR used 60 Vbeta primers and 13 Jbeta primers. The data were produced by immunoSEQ multiplex PCR, yet TCRdb's version contains in-frame clones alone and is incomplete. The data hold about 200,000 clones, with 70% to 85% observed a single time. This clonotype was obtained from a boy between 2 and 15 years old in good health and CMV-seronegative. The chain uses TRBV9 and TRBJ2-1; 10 nucleotides agree with TRBD2. Sequences were obtained from PBMCs. The CDR3 nucleotides read TGTGCCAGCAGCGAGCGGGGGGGCGAGTACAATGAGCAGTTCTTC. It specifies CASSERGGEYNEQFF.